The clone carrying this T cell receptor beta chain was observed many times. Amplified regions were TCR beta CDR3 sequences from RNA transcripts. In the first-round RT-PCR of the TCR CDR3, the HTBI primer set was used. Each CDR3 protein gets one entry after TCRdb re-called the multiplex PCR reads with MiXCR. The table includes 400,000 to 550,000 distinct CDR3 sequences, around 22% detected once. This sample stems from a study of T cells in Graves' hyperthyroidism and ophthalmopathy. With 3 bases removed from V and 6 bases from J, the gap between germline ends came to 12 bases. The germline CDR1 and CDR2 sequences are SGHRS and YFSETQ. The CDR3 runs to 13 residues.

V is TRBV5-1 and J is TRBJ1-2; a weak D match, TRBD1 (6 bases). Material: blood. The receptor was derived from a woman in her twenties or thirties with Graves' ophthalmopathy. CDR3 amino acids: CASSSGEGNGYTF. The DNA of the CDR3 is TGCGCCAGCAGCTCAGGGGAGGGGAATGGCTACACCTTC.